This TCR beta chain derives from a study of shared clonotypes between healthy human individuals. Donors comprised only Caucasian adults living in Nashville, Tennessee. For every subset, genomic DNA was evenly distributed across several immunoSEQ plates. In the study's own analysis: ImmunoSEQ yielded junction-only sequences lacking quality scores, so filtering differed. Sequencing was performed with immunoSEQ multiplex PCR; in TCRdb, only in-frame clones are kept and a portion is missing. V, J and clone size were drawn from that table, and D and trimming were deduced from the DNA. Of 400,000 to 600,000 clones in the sample, around 79% were seen once. The receptor's source is a woman in her 40s in good health. Some clones in this sample may be carry-over from other donors' samples. Sequencing was carried out using PBMCs.

CDR3 DNA: TGTGCCAGCAGTGCTACTCGGACTAGCGGGAGAATTTACAATGAGCAGTTCTTC. Protein product: CASSATRTSGRIYNEQFF. The V call is TRBV25-1, the J call TRBJ2-1; 13 nucleotides match TRBD2. This CDR3 comprises 18 residues. CDR1 and CDR2 (germline): MGHDK, SYGVNS. The V and J ends lost 4 bases and 4 bases, in that order; junction bases with no gene match: 10.